The T cell receptor beta chain under discussion was sequenced for a study of blood T cells in healthy people across ages. Findings and caveats of the study: Long-lived donors exceeded aged donors in naive CD4+ cells and diversity. Researchers report that TCR beta diversity correlated strongly with naive T cell percentage.

V shed 10 bases, J shed 8 bases, and the junction held 13 bases outside the gene matches. This CDR3 is 14 amino acids long. Germline CDR1 and CDR2: MNHNS and SASEGT. PCR was performed a second time for roughly 7 to 12 cycles using a sample-barcoded 5' primer and a J-beta primer mix. MiXCR, applied by TCRdb to the 5' RACE reads, yields one record per CDR3 protein. The sample shows roughly 1.9 million distinct CDR3 sequences, approximately 40% of them seen only once. This clonotype has a single count. Its antigen is unidentified. This chain connects TRBV6-1 to TRBJ2-2; 7 nucleotides line up with TRBD1. Sequences were obtained from blood. This sequence was found in a human donor in good health. The CDR3: CANLGTVASGELFF. The CDR3 DNA is TGTGCCAACCTCGGGACAGTCGCATCGGGGGAGCTGTTTTTT.